The 18 T cell receptor beta chains below come from one sample, sequenced in a study of shared clonotypes between healthy human individuals. Assay: immunoSEQ multiplex PCR; the TCRdb copy retains only in-frame clones and omits some. The data hold 180,000 or so clones, with 80% to 95% observed a single time. The specimen was naive CD4+ T cells sorted from blood. The subset is: CD45RA+ positively selected. Receptors were obtained from a woman in her 30s in good health.

This chain joins TRBV6-5 and TRBJ2-5; 8 nucleotides match TRBD2. Germline lookup yields CDR1 MNHEY and CDR2 SVGAGI. This CDR3 spans 13 amino acids. With 4 bases clipped from V and 7 bases from J, the junction kept 5 bases outside the gene matches. The CDR3 loop reads CASSFAGGMTQYF. The CDR3 DNA reads as TGTGCCAGCAGTTTTGCGGGAGGTATGACCCAGTACTTC.

This chain uses TRBV5-4 with TRBJ2-6; D unclear. The V end was cut by 2 bases, the J end by 2 bases, with 8 bases between. Germline CDR1 is SGHNT and CDR2 is YYREEE (reference sequence). The CDR3 totals 15 residues. CDR3 bases: TGTGCCAGCAGCTTAGATACGGCTGGGGCCAACGTCCTGACTTTC. It translates to CASSLDTAGANVLTF. Based on the CDR3 plus reference TRBV5-4 and TRBJ2-6, the full variable domain is ETGVTQSPTHLIKTRGQQVTLRCSSQSGHNTVSWYQQALGQGPQFIFQYYREEENGRGNFPPRFSGLQFPNYSSELNVNALELDDSALYLCASSLDTAGANVLTFGAGSRLTVL.

The gene calls are TRBV30 and TRBJ2-1; D unclear. Germline CDR1 reads GTSNPN; CDR2 reads SVGIG (reference sequence). Trimming cost V 0 bases and J 0 bases, with 12 bases left between them. This CDR3 is built from 16 residues. CDR3 protein: CAWSVRWRSSYNEQFF. DNA for the CDR3: TGTGCCTGGAGTGTACGGTGGCGGTCCTCCTACAATGAGCAGTTCTTC.

The chain links TRBV11-2 to TRBJ2-7, with D hard to call. The CDR3 loop spans 15 amino acids. Trimming pared 1 base from V and 5 bases from J, leaving 15 bases between. Germline loops: CDR1 SGHAT, CDR2 FQNNGV. CDR3 loop: CASSLGYKSEDEQYF. For the CDR3, the DNA is TGTGCCAGCAGCTTAGGGTACAAGAGCGAGGACGAGCAGTACTTC.

The chain carries TRBV6-5 and TRBJ1-5, with 7 bases lining up with TRBD1. Germline CDR1 is MNHEY and CDR2 is SVGAGI. This CDR3 is built from 14 residues. Trimming removed 5 bases from V and 7 bases from J; junction bases left unmatched: 8. The CDR3 DNA is TGTGCCAGCAGTAACAGGGACAGCCGGCAGCCCCAGCATTTT. This translates into CASSNRDSRQPQHF.

This clone occurred once. This chain uses TRBV5-1 with TRBJ2-3; D not certain. Trimming pared 0 bases from V and 0 bases from J, leaving 5 bases between. There are 14 residues in the CDR3. The germline gives CDR1 SGHRS, CDR2 YFSETQ. The DNA of the CDR3 is TGCGCCAGCAGCTTGGTTCTGAGCACAGATACGCAGTATTTT. Residues: CASSLVLSTDTQYF.

The chain links TRBV5-1 to TRBJ1-5, with TRBD1 identical over 9 bases. V lost 1 base to trimming and J lost 8 bases; unmatched junction nucleotides: 4. Germline V CDR1 and CDR2: SGHRS, YFSETQ. The CDR3 is made up of 14 amino acids. The chain's CDR3 is CASSLTGGVEPQHF. In DNA form, the CDR3 reads TGCGCCAGCAGCTTGACAGGGGGCGTCGAGCCCCAGCATTTT.

This clone was picked up one time. The CDR3 loop reads CASSSRIEGRLYF. The DNA of the CDR3 is TGTGCCAGCAGCTCCCGGATTGAGGGGCGTTTGTATTTT. The V and J genes are TRBV7-2 and TRBJ1-3; maybe TRBD1 (5 bases). V shed 4 bases and J shed 16 bases, with 20 bases lying between them. The CDR3 contains 13 residues. Looked up from germline, CDR1 is SGHTA and CDR2 is FQGNSA.

The V gene is TRBV14, the J gene TRBJ2-1; 8 bases line up with TRBD1. Trimming removed 3 bases from V and 10 bases from J; junction bases left unmatched: 5. CDR1 is SGHDN and CDR2 is FVKESK in the germline V gene. CDR3 length equals 13 residues. CDR3 sequence (DNA): TGTGCCAGCAGCCACAACAGGGGGAGAGAGCAGTTCTTC. It yields the protein CASSHNRGREQFF. Complete variable domain (other parts from reference TRBV14 and TRBJ2-1): EAGVTQFPSHSVIEKGQTVTLRCDPISGHDNLYWYRRVMGKEIKFLLHFVKESKQDESGMPNNRFLAERTGGTYSTLKVQPAELEDSGVYFCASSHNRGREQFFGPGTRLTVL.

The chain links TRBV18 to TRBJ1-3, with D possibly matching TRBD1 (5 bases). Germline V lookup: CDR1 KGHSH, CDR2 LQKENI. The CDR3 totals 14 residues. The ends were cut back, 3 bases at V and 2 bases at J, with 8 bases in the middle. The CDR3 reads CASSPGETGNTIYF. The CDR3, as DNA: TGTGCCAGCTCACCGGGGGAAACTGGAAACACCATATATTTT.

The chain couples TRBV6-5 to TRBJ2-3; D unclear. In germline, CDR1 is MNHEY, CDR2 SVGAGI. The V and J ends lost 0 bases and 0 bases respectively, with 7 bases between them. The CDR3 runs 15 residues. The CDR3 region has the DNA TGTGCCAGCAGTTACTCCCCGGTTAGCACAGATACGCAGTATTTT. Protein sequence: CASSYSPVSTDTQYF.

J is TRBJ2-1 and V is TRBV6-1; 9 positions match TRBD2. Germline CDR1 is MNHNS and CDR2 is SASEGT. With V trimmed by 0 bases and J by 0 bases, 9 bases remained unmatched. The CDR3 contains 19 residues. In DNA form, the CDR3 reads TGTGCCAGCAGTGAAGCGTTAGTCGGTAGCGGGAGCTCCTACAATGAGCAGTTCTTC. Its protein product is CASSEALVGSGSSYNEQFF.

The chain combines TRBV29-1 with TRBJ2-7; TRBD2 aligns across 7 bases. Germline V gene lookup returns CDR1 SQVTM and CDR2 ANQGSEA. The CDR3 sequence is 13 residues long. Losses at the gene ends were 1 base for V and 6 bases for J; bases not matched to a gene: 6. The CDR3 coding sequence is TGCAGCGTTGAAGGGGCGGGAGTCGCCGAGCAGTACTTC. It codes for CSVEGAGVAEQYF.

The V call is TRBV4-1, the J call TRBJ1-4; D unresolved. This CDR3 has 13 residues. Per the germline V gene, CDR1 is MGHRA and CDR2 is YSYEKL. V dropped 0 bases and J dropped 4 bases, with 3 bases sitting between them. The CDR3 protein is CASSQDGNEKLFF. DNA of the CDR3: TGCGCCAGCAGCCAAGATGGTAATGAAAAACTGTTTTTT.

This clone was observed a handful of times. The J gene is TRBJ1-5, the V gene TRBV18; D is ambiguous. CDR3 length: 12 residues. V was trimmed by 6 bases and J by 7 bases, leaving 10 bases between them. Germline CDR1 reads KGHSH; CDR2 reads LQKENI. CDR3 sequence reads: CASSETPQPQHF. The CDR3 nucleotides read TGTGCCAGCTCCGAAACTCCGCAGCCCCAGCATTTT.

The chain employs TRBV19 and TRBJ2-6; D possibly corresponds to TRBD2 (7 bases). This CDR3 spans 14 amino acids. Germline CDR1 is LNHDA and CDR2 is SQIVND (reference sequence). Trimming shortened V by 7 bases and J by 10 bases, and 17 bases separated the two germline ends. The CDR3 region is CASKKQGGENVLTF. The CDR3 DNA follows: TGTGCCAGTAAAAAACAGGGAGGGGAAAACGTCCTGACTTTC.

The chain joins TRBV30 to TRBJ2-7, with a tentative D call TRBD2 (5 bases). The CDR3 sequence is 14 residues long. Trimming removed 4 bases from V and 6 bases from J, with 19 bases in between. CDR1 is GTSNPN and CDR2 is SVGIG in the germline V gene (reference sequence). The CDR3 sequence is CAWKSIGRGREQYF. CDR3 bases: TGTGCCTGGAAAAGTATAGGCAGAGGGCGCGAGCAGTACTTC. Combining the CDR3 with reference TRBV30 and TRBJ2-7 gives the whole variable domain SQTIHQWPATLVQPVGSPLSLECTVEGTSNPNLYWYRQAAGRGLQLLFYSVGIGQISSEVPQNLSASRPQDRQFILSSKKLLLSDSGFYLCAWKSIGRGREQYFGPGTRLTVT.

This clone was counted a single time. The gene calls are TRBV9 and TRBJ2-1, with TRBD1 identical over 10 bases. This CDR3 has 16 amino acids. Germline CDR1 is SGDLS and CDR2 is YYNGEE. V lost 3 bases to trimming and J lost 11 bases; unmatched junction nucleotides: 14. DNA of the CDR3: TGTGCCAGCAGCGCCCGAGGGACAGGGGTAATTCAGAAGCAGTTCTTC. Its translation is CASSARGTGVIQKQFF. The full variable domain, its missing parts supplied by reference TRBV9 and TRBJ2-1, is DSGVTQTPKHLITATGQRVTLRCSPRSGDLSVYWYQQSLDQGLQFLIQYYNGEERAKGNILERFSAQQFPDLHSELNLSSLELGDSALYFCASSARGTGVIQKQFFGPGTRLTVL.